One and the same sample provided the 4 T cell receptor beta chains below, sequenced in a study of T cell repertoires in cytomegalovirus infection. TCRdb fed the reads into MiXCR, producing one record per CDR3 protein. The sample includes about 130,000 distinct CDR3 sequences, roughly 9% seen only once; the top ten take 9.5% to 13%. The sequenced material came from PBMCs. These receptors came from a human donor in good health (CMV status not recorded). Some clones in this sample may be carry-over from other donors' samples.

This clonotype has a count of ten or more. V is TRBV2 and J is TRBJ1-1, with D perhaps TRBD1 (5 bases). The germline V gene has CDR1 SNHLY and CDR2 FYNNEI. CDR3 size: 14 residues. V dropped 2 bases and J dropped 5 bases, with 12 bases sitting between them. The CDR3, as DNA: TGTGCCAGCAGTGAACTTGGGGGGGGAACTGAAGCTTTCTTT. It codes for CASSELGGGTEAFF.

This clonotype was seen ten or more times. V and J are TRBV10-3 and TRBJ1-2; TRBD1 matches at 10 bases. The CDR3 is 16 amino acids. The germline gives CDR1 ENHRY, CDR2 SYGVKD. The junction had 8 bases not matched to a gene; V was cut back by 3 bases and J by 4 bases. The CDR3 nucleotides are TGTGCCATCAGTGACCGAAGACAGGGGGCAAGCTATGGCTACACCTTC. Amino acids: CAISDRRQGASYGYTF.

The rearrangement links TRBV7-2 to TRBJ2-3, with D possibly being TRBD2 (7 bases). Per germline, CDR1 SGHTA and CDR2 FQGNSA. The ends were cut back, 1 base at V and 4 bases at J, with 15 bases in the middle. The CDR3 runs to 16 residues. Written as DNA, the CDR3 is TGTGCCAGCAGCTTAGATGGGGGGGGCCGGTCAGATACGCAGTATTTT. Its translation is CASSLDGGGRSDTQYF. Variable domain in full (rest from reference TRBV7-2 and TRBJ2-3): GAGVSQSPSNKVTEKGKDVELRCDPISGHTALYWYRQSLGQGLEFLIYFQGNSAPDKSGLPSDRFSAERTGGSVSTLTIQRTQQEDSAVYLCASSLDGGGRSDTQYFGPGTRLTVL.

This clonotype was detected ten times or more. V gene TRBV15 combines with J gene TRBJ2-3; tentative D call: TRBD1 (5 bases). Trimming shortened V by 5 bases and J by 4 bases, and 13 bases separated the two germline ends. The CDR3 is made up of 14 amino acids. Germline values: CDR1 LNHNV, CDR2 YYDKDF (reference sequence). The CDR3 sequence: CATSPQLGADTQYF. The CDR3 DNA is TGTGCCACCAGCCCGCAATTAGGGGCAGATACGCAGTATTTT.